The rows below give T cell receptor beta chains drawn from one sample of a study of cytomegalovirus exposure and HLA in healthy donors. The table came from immunoSEQ multiplex PCR; TCRdb's copy has only in-frame clones and leaves some out. The sample has under 200,000 clones; 80% to 85% are singletons. Specimen: PBMCs. Source of these receptors: a human donor in good health. Each CDR3 is given with its conserved first and last residue. A D gene is named only where the DNA matches it firmly. A row's size may be missing; if present it is once, few, many or a size class.

j_call: TRBJ2-7
d_call: TRBD1
clone_size: once
v_call: TRBV6-5
cdr3_aa: CASSPGQIYEQYF
cdr3_nt: TGTGCCAGCAGTCCGGGACAGATCTACGAGCAGTACTTC

j_call: TRBJ1-2
d_call: NA
clone_size: NA
v_call: TRBV5-1
cdr3_aa: CASSLGGGDGYTF
cdr3_nt: TGCGCCAGCAGCTTAGGAGGGGGGGATGGCTACACCTTC

j_call: TRBJ2-7
d_call: NA
clone_size: NA
v_call: TRBV5-6
cdr3_aa: CASSLTTGIWEQYF
cdr3_nt: TGTGCCAGCAGCCTGACTACAGGGATCTGGGAGCAGTACTTC

j_call: TRBJ1-4
d_call: TRBD1
clone_size: NA
v_call: TRBV7-8
cdr3_aa: CASSQTTGGQEKLFF
cdr3_nt: TGTGCCAGCAGCCAGACGACAGGGGGCCAGGAAAAACTGTTTTTT

j_call: TRBJ2-2
d_call: NA
clone_size: NA
v_call: TRBV29-1
cdr3_aa: CSVDPKNTGELFF
cdr3_nt: TGCAGCGTTGACCCTAAGAACACCGGGGAGCTGTTTTTT

j_call: TRBJ1-2
d_call: NA
clone_size: NA
v_call: TRBV6-1
cdr3_aa: CASSMNYGYTF
cdr3_nt: TGTGCCAGCTCCATGAACTATGGCTACACCTTC

j_call: TRBJ2-7
d_call: NA
clone_size: NA
v_call: TRBV5-6
cdr3_aa: CASSLLRELLDEQYF
cdr3_nt: TGTGCCAGCAGCTTGTTGAGGGAGCTCCTGGACGAGCAGTACTTC

j_call: TRBJ2-1
d_call: NA
clone_size: NA
v_call: TRBV7-2
cdr3_aa: CASNRIRGANSYNEQFF
cdr3_nt: TGTGCCAGCAACAGAATACGGGGGGCCAACTCCTACAATGAGCAGTTCTTC

j_call: TRBJ1-1
d_call: NA
clone_size: NA
v_call: TRBV4-3
cdr3_aa: CASSQDRVRTEAFF
cdr3_nt: TGCGCCAGCAGCCAAGATCGGGTGCGCACTGAAGCTTTCTTT

j_call: TRBJ2-2
d_call: TRBD2
clone_size: NA
v_call: TRBV5-1
cdr3_aa: CASSWTSGATGELFF
cdr3_nt: TGCGCCAGCAGCTGGACTAGCGGGGCCACCGGGGAGCTGTTTTTT

j_call: TRBJ1-4
d_call: TRBD1
clone_size: NA
v_call: TRBV19
cdr3_aa: CASSIGAGQGPATNEKLFF
cdr3_nt: TGTGCCAGTAGTATAGGGGCCGGACAGGGCCCAGCAACTAATGAAAAACTGTTTTTT

j_call: TRBJ1-3
d_call: NA
clone_size: NA
v_call: TRBV7-8
cdr3_aa: CASSLLVWGVRGNTIYF
cdr3_nt: TGTGCCAGCAGCTTACTAGTTTGGGGGGTTCGAGGAAACACCATATATTTT

j_call: TRBJ2-7
d_call: TRBD2
clone_size: NA
v_call: TRBV29-1
cdr3_aa: CSVGGDLSYEQYF
cdr3_nt: TGCAGCGTGGGGGGGGATCTCTCCTACGAGCAGTACTTC

j_call: TRBJ1-1
d_call: NA
clone_size: NA
v_call: TRBV11-3
cdr3_aa: CASSATGMNTEAFF
cdr3_nt: TGTGCCAGCAGCGCTACAGGGATGAACACTGAAGCTTTCTTT

j_call: TRBJ1-6
d_call: NA
clone_size: NA
v_call: TRBV5-4
cdr3_aa: CASSSHDRGYNSPLHF
cdr3_nt: TGTGCCAGCAGCTCGCACGACCGGGGCTATAATTCACCCCTCCACTTT

j_call: TRBJ2-2
d_call: TRBD1
clone_size: NA
v_call: TRBV12-5
cdr3_aa: CASGLVLKTGEIAPNTGELFF
cdr3_nt: TGTGCTAGTGGTTTGGTACTCAAGACAGGGGAAATAGCTCCGAACACCGGGGAGCTGTTTTTT

j_call: TRBJ2-6
d_call: NA
clone_size: NA
v_call: TRBV18
cdr3_aa: CASSDRISGANVLTF
cdr3_nt: TGTGCCAGCTCTGACAGGATTTCAGGGGCCAACGTCCTGACTTTC